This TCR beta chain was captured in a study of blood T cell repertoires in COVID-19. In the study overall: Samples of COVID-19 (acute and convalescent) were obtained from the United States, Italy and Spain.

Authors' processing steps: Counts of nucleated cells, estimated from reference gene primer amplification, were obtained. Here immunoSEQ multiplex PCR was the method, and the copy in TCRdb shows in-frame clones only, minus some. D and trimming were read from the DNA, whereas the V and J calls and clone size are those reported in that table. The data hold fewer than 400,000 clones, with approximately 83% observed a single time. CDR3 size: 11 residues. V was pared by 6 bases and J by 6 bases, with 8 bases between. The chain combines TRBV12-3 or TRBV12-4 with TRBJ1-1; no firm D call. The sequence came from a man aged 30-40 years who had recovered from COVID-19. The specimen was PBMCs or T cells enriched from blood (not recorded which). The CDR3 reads CASSVASEAFF. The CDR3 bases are TGTGCCAGCAGCGTAGCGTCTGAAGCTTTCTTT.